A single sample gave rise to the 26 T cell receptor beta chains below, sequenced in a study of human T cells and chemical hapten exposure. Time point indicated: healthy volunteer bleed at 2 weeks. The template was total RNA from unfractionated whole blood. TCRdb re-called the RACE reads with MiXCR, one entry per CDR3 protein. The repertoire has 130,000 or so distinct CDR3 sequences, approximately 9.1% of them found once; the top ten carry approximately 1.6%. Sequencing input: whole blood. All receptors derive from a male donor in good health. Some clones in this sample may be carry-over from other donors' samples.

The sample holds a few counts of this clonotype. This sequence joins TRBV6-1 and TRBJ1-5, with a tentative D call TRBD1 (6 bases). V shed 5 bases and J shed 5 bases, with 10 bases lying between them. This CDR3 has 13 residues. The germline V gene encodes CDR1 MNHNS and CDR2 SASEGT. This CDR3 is CASSTGPDQPQHF. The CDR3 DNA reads TGTGCCAGCAGTACAGGGCCAGATCAGCCCCAGCATTTT.

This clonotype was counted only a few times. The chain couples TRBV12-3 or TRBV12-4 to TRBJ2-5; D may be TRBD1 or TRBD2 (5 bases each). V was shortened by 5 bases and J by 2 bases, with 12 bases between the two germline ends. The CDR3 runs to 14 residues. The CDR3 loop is CASSPTGGQETQYF. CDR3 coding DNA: TGTGCCAGCAGTCCCACAGGCGGGCAAGAGACCCAGTACTTC.

CDR3 loop: CSARRTGWNSNQPQHF. CDR3 bases: TGCAGTGCTAGACGGACAGGCTGGAATAGCAATCAGCCCCAGCATTTT. This rearrangement joins TRBV20-1 to TRBJ1-5, with 7 bases identical to TRBD1. Germline V lookup: CDR1 DFQATT, CDR2 SNEGSKA (reference sequence). With 2 bases clipped from V and 0 bases from J, the junction kept 7 bases outside the gene matches. The CDR3 is 16 residues long.

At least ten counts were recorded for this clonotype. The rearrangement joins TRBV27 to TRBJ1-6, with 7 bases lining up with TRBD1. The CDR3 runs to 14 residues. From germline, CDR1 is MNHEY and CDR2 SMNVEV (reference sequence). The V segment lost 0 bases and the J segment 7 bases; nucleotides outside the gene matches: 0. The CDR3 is CASSLSGGNSPLHF. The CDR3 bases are TGTGCCAGCAGTTTATCAGGGGGCAATTCACCCCTCCACTTT.

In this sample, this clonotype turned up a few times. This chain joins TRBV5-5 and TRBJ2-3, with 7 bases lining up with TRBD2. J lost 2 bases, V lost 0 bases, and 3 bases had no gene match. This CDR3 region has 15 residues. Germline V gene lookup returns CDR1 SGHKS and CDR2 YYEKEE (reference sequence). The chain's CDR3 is CASSLEGLNTDTQYF. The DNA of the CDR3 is TGTGCCAGCAGCTTGGAGGGACTAAACACAGATACGCAGTATTTT.

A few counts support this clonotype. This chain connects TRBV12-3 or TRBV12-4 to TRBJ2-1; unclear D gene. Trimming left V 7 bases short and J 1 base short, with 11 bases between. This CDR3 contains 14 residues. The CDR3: CASIFSGSYNEQFF. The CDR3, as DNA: TGTGCCAGCATTTTTTCGGGTTCCTACAATGAGCAGTTCTTC.

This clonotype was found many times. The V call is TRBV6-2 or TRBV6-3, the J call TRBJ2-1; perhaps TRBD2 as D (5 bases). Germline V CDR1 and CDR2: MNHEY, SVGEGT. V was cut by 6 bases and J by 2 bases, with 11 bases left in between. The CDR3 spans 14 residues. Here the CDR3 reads CASRRATAYNEQFF. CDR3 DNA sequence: TGTGCCAGCAGGAGGGCGACGGCCTACAATGAGCAGTTCTTC.

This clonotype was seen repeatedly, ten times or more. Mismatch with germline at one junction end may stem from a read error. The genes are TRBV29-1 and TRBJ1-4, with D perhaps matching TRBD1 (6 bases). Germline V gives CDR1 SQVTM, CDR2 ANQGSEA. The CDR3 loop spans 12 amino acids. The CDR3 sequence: CSVGHTTEKLFF. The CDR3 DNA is TGCAGCGTGGGACATACTACTGAAAAACTGTTTTTT.

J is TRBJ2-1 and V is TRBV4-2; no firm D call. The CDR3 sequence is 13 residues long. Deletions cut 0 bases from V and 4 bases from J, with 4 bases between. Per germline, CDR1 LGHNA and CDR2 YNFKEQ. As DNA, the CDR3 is TGTGCCAGCAGCCAAGATCTTTACAATGAGCAGTTCTTC. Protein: CASSQDLYNEQFF.

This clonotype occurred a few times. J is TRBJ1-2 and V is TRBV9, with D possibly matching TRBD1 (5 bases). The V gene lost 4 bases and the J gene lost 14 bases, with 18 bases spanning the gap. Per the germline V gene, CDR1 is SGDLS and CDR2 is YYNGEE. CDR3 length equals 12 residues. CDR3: CASSNRDGRGTF. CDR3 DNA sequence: TGTGCCAGCAGCAACCGGGACGGAAGAGGTACCTTC. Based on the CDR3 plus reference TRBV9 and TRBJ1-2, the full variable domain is DSGVTQTPKHLITATGQRVTLRCSPRSGDLSVYWYQQSLDQGLQFLIQYYNGEERAKGNILERFSAQQFPDLHSELNLSSLELGDSALYFCASSNRDGRGTFGSGTRLTVV.

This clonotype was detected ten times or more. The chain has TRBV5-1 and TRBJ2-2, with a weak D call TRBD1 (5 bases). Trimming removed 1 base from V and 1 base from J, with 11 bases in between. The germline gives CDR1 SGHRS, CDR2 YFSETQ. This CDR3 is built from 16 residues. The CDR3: CASSLLQDGNTGELFF. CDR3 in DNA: TGCGCCAGCAGCTTGTTACAGGACGGGAACACCGGGGAGCTGTTTTTT.

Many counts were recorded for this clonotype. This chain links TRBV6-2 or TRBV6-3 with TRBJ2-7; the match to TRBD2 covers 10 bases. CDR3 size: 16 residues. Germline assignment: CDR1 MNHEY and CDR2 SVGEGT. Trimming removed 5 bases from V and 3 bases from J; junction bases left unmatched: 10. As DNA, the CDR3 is TGTGCCAGCAGTCTATTTGCGGGACTAGCGAACTACGAGCAGTACTTC. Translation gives CASSLFAGLANYEQYF.

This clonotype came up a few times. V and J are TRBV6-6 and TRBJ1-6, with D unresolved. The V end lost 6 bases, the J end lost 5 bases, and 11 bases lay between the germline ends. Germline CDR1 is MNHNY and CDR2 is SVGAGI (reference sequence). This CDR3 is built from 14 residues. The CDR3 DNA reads TGTGCCAGCAGGGACGGAGCTGATAATTCACCCCTCCACTTT. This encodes CASRDGADNSPLHF.

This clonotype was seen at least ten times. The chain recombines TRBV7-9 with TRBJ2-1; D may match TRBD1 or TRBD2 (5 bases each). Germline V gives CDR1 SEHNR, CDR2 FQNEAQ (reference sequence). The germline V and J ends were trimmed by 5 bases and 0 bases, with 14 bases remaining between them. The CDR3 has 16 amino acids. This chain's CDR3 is CASSVGGAGSYNEQFF. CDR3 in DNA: TGTGCCAGCAGCGTCGGTGGGGCGGGCTCCTACAATGAGCAGTTCTTC.

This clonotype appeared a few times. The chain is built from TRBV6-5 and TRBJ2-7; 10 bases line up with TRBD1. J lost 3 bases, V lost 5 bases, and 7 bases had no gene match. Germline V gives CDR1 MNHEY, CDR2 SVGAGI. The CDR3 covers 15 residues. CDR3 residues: CASSHPGQGHYEQYF. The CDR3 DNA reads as TGTGCCAGCAGTCACCCGGGACAGGGGCACTACGAGCAGTACTTC.

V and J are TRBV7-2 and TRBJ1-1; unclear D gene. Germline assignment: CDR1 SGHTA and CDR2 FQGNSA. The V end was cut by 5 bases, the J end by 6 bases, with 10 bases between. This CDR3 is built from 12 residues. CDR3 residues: CASSPEWAEAFF. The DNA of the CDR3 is TGTGCCAGCAGCCCGGAGTGGGCTGAAGCTTTCTTT.

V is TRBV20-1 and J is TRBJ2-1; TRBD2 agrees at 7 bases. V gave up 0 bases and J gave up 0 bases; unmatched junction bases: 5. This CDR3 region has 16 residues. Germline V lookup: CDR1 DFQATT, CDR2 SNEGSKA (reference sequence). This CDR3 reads CSARDNRGSSYNEQFF. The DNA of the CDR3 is TGCAGTGCTAGAGATAACCGCGGGAGCTCCTACAATGAGCAGTTCTTC.

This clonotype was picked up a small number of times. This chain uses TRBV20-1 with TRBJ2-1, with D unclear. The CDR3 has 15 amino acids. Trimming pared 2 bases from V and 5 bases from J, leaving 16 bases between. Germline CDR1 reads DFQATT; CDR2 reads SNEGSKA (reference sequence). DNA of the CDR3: TGCAGTGCTAGATCGGCCCTTAACACGAACAATGAGCAGTTCTTC. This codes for CSARSALNTNNEQFF.

The CDR3 DNA is TGTGCCAGCAGTGGGAACAGGGGACGCCTCTCTGGGGCCAACGTCCTGACTTTC. Translating it yields CASSGNRGRLSGANVLTF. V usage is TRBV6-1 and J usage is TRBJ2-6; 7 bases fit TRBD1. Germline V gene lookup returns CDR1 MNHNS and CDR2 SASEGT. CDR3 length: 18 amino acids. V was clipped by 4 bases and J by 0 bases; unmatched bases: 9.

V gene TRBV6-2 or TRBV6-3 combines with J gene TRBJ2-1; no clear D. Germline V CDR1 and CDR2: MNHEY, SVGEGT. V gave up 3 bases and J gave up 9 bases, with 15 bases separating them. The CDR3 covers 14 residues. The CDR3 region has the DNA TGTGCCAGCAGTTATGGCTCTTTCCGAAGTGAGCAGTTCTTC. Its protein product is CASSYGSFRSEQFF.

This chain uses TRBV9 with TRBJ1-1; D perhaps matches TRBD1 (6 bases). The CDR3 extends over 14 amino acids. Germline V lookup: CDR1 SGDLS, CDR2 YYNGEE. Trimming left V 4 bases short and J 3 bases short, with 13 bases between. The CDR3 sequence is CASSSPGQYTEAFF. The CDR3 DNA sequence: TGTGCCAGCAGCTCACCTGGACAGTACACTGAAGCTTTCTTT.

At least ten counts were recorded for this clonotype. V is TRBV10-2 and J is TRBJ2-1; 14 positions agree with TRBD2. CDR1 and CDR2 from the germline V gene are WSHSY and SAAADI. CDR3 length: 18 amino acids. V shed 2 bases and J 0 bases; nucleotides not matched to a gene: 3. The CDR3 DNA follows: TGCGCCAGCAGTGAGGGTGGGACTAGCGGGGGCTCCTACAATGAGCAGTTCTTC. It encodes CASSEGGTSGGSYNEQFF.

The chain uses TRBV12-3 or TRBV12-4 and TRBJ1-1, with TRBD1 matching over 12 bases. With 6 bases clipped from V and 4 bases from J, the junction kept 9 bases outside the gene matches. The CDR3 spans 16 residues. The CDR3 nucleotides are TGTGCCAGCAGAGGGGGGACAGGGGGCCGTGGCACTGAAGCTTTCTTT. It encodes CASRGGTGGRGTEAFF.

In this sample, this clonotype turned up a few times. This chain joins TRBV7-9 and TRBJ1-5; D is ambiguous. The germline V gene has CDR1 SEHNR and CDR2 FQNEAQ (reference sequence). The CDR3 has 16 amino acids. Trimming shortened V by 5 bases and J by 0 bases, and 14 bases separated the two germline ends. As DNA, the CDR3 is TGTGCCAGCAGCCCGTCGGGGTCTAATAGCAATCAGCCCCAGCATTTT. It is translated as CASSPSGSNSNQPQHF.

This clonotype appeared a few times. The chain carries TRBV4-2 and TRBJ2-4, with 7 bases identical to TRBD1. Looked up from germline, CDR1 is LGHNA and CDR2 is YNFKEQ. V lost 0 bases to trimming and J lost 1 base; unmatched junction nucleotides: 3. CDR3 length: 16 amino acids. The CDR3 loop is CASSQDEGAAKNIQYF. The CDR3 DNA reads TGTGCCAGCAGCCAAGATGAGGGGGCGGCCAAAAACATTCAGTACTTC.

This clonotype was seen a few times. The CDR3 bases are TGTGCCACCAGTGATCGGGACACCAGCACCGGGGAGCTGTTTTTT. It yields the protein CATSDRDTSTGELFF. The rearrangement uses TRBV24-1 and TRBJ2-2; D is perhaps TRBD1 (6 bases). The length of the CDR3 is 15 residues. Trimming stripped 3 bases from V and 4 bases from J, with 11 bases between. Germline V gives CDR1 KGHDR, CDR2 SFDVKD.